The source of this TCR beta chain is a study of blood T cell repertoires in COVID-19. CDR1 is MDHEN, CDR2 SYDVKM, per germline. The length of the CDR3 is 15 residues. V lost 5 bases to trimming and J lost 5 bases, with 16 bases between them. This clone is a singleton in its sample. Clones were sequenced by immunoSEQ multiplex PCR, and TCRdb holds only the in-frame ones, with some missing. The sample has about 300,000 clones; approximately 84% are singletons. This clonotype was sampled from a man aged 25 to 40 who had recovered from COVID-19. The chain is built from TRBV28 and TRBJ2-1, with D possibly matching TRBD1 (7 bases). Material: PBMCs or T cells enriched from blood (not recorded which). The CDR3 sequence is CASSGPGDSHNEQFF. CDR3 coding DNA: TGTGCCAGCAGTGGCCCGGGGGACAGCCACAATGAGCAGTTCTTC.